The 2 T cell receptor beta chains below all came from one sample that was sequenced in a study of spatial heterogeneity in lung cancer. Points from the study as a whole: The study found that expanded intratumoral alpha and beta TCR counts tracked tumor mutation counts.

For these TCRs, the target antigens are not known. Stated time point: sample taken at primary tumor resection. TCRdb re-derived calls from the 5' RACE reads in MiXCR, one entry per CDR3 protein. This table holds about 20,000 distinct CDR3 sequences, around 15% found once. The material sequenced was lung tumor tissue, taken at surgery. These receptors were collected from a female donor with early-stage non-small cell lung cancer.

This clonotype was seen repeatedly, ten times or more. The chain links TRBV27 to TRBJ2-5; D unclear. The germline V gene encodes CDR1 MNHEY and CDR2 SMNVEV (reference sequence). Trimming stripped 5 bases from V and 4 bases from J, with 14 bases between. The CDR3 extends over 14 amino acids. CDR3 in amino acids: CASSPLGSRETQYF. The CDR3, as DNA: TGTGCCAGCAGTCCTCTGGGAAGCAGAGAGACCCAGTACTTC.

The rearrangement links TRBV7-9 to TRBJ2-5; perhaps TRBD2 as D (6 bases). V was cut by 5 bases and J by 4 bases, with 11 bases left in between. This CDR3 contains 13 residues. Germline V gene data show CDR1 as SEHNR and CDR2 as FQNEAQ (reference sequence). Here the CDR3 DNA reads TGTGCCAGCAGCCCGACTAGTAGAGAGACCCAGTACTTC. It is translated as CASSPTSRETQYF.